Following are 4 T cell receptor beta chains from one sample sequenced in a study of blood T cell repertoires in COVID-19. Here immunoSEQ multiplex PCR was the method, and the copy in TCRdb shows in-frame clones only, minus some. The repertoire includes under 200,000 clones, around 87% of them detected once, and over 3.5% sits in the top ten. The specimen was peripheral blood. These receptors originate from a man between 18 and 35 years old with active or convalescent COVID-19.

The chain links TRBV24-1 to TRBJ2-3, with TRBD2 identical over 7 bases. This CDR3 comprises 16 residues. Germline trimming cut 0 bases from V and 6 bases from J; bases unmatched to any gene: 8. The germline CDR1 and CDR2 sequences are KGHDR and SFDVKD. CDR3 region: CATSDLARELGDTQYF. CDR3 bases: TGTGCCACCAGTGATTTGGCGCGGGAGTTAGGCGATACGCAGTATTTT.

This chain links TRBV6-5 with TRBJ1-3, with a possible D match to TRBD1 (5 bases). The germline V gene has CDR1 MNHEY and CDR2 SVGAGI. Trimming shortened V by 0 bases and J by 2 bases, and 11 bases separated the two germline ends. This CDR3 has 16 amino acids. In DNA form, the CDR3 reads TGTGCCAGCAGTTACTCCGGGGGAGGAACTGGAAACACCATATATTTT. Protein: CASSYSGGGTGNTIYF.

CDR3 in amino acids: CASSLNRAYGYTF. The CDR3 DNA is TGTGCCAGCAGCTTGAACAGGGCCTATGGCTACACCTTC. The chain links TRBV5-6 to TRBJ1-2; weak D call: TRBD1 (6 bases). Germline loops: CDR1 SGHDT, CDR2 YYEEEE. The CDR3 is 13 residues long. The V end was cut by 1 base, the J end by 4 bases, with 8 bases between. Full variable domain (outside the CDR3, taken from reference TRBV5-6 and TRBJ1-2): DAGVTQSPTHLIKTRGQQVTLRCSPKSGHDTVSWYQQALGQGPQFIFQYYEEEERQRGNFPDRFSGHQFPNYSSELNVNALLLGDSALYLCASSLNRAYGYTFGSGTRLTVV.

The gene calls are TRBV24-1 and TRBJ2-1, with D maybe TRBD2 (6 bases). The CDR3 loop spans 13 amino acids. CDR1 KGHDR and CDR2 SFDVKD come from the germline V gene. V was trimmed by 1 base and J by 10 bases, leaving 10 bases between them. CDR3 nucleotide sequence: TGTGCCACCAGTGATTTAATCCGGGGGGAGCAGTTCTTC. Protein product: CATSDLIRGEQFF.